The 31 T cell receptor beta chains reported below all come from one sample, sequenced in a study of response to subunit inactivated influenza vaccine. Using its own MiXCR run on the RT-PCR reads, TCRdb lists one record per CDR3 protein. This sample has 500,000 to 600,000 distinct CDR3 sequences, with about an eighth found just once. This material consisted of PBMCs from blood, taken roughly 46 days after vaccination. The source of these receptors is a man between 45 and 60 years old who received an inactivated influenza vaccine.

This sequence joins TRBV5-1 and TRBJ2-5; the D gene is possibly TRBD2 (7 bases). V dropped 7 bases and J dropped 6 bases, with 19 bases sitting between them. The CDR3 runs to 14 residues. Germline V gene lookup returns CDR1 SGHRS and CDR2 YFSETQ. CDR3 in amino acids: CASQGTNILKTQYF. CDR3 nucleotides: TGCGCCAGCCAGGGGACTAATATTCTGAAGACCCAGTACTTC. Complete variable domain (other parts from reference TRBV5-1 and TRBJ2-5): KAGVTQTPRYLIKTRGQQVTLSCSPISGHRSVSWYQQTPGQGLQFLFEYFSETQRNKGNFPGRFSGRQFSNSRSEMNVSTLELGDSALYLCASQGTNILKTQYFGPGTRLLVL.

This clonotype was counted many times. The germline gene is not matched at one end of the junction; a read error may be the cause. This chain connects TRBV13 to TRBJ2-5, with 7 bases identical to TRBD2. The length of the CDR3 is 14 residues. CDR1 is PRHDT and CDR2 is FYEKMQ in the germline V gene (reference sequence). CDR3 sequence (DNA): TGTGCCAGCAGCTTAGAGGCGGGGGACCCTAAGGCGCACTTC. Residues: CASSLEAGDPKAHF. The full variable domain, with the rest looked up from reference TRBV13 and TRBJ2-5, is AAGVIQSPRHLIKEKRETATLKCYPIPRHDTVYWYQQGPGQDPQFLISFYEKMQSDKGSIPDRFSAQQFSDYHSELNMSSLELGDSALYFCASSLEAGDPKAHFGPGTRLLVL.

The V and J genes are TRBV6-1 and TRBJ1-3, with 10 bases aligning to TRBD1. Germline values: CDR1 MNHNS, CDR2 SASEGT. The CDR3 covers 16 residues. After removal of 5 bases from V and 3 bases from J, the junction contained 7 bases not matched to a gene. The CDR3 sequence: CASSRGTGDYGNTIYF. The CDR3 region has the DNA TGTGCCAGCAGTAGAGGGACAGGGGATTATGGAAACACCATATATTTT.

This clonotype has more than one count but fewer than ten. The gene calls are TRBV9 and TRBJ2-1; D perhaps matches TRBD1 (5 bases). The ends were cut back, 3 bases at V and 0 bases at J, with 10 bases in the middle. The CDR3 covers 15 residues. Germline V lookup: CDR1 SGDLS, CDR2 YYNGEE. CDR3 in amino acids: CASSEDSVSYNEQFF. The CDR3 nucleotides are TGTGCCAGCAGCGAAGACAGTGTCTCCTACAATGAGCAGTTCTTC.

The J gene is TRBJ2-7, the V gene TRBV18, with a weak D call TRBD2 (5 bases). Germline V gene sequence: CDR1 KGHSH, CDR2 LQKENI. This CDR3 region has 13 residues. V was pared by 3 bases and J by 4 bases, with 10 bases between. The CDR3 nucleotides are TGTGCCAGCTCACCGTCAGAGGGATACGAGCAGTACTTC. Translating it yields CASSPSEGYEQYF.

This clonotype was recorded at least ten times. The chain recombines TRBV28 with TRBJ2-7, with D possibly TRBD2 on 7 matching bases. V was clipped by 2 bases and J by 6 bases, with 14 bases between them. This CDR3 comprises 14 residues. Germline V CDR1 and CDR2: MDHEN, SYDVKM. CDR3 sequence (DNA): TGTGCCAGCAGTTTAGGGGCGGGGGCGATCGAGCAGTACTTC. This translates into CASSLGAGAIEQYF.

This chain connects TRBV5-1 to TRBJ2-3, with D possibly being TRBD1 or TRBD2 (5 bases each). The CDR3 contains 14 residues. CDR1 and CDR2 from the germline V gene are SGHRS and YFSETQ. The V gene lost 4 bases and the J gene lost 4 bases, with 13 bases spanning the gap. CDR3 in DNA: TGCGCCAGCAGCGGGGACCCCCGGGCAGATACGCAGTATTTT. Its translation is CASSGDPRADTQYF.

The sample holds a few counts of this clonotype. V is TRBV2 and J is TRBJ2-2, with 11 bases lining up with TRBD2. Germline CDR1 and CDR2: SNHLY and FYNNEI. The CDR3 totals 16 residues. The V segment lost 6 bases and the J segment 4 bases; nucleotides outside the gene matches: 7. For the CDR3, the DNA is TGTGCCAGCAGGGAGACTAGCGGGGCGGGCACCGGGGAGCTGTTTTTT. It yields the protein CASRETSGAGTGELFF.

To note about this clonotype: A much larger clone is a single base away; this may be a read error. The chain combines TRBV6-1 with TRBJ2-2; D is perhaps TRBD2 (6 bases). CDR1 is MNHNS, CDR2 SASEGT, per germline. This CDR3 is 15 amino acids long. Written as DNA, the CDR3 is TGTGCCAGCAGGCCCGGGACTTCGAACACCGGGGAGCTGTCTTTT. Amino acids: CASRPGTSNTGELSF.

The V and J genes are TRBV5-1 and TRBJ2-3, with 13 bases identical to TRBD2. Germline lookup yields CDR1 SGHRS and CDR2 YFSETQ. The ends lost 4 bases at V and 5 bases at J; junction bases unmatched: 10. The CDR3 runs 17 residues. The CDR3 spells CASSLGTSGDFQDTQYF. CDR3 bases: TGCGCCAGCAGCCTAGGGACTAGCGGGGACTTTCAAGATACGCAGTATTTT.

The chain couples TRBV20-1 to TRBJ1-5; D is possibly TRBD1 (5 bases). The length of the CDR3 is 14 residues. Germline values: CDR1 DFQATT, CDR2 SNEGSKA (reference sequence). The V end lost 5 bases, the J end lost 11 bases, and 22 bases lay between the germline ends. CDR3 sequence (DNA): TGCAGTGCTTCCACCGGGACGGGGCCGCAGGCCCAGCATTTT. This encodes CSASTGTGPQAQHF.

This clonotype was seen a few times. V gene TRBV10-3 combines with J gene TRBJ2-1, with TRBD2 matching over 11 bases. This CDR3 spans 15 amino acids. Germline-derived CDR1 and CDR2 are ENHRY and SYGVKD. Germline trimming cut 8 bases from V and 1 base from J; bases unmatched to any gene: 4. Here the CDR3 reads CAIRGLAESYNEQFF. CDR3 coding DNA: TGTGCCATCCGGGGACTAGCGGAGTCCTACAATGAGCAGTTCTTC.

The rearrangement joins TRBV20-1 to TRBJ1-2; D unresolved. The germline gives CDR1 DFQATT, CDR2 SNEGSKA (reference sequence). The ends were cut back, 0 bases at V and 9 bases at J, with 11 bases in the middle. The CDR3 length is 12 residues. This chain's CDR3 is CSARDRSSRYTF. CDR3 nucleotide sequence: TGCAGTGCTAGAGATAGATCGAGTCGCTACACCTTC.

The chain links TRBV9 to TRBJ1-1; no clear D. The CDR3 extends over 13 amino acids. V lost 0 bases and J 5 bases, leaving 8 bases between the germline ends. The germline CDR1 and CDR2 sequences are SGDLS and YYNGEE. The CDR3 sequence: CASSVVRETEAFF. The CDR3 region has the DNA TGTGCCAGCAGCGTAGTGAGGGAAACTGAAGCTTTCTTT.

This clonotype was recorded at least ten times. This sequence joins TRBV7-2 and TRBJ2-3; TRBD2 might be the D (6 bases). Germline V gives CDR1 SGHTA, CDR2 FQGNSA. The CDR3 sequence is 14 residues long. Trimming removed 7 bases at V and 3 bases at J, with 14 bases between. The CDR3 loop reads CASKRGAGTDTQYF. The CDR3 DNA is TGTGCCAGCAAAAGGGGCGCGGGAACAGATACGCAGTATTTT.

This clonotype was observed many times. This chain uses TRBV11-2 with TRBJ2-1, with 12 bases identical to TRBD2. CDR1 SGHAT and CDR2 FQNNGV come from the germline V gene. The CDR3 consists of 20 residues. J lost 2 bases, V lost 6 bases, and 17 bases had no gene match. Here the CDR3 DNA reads TGTGCCAGCAGGTCGGATGACGGGACGCTAGCGGGGGGGACCTACAATGAGCAGTTCTTC. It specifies CASRSDDGTLAGGTYNEQFF.

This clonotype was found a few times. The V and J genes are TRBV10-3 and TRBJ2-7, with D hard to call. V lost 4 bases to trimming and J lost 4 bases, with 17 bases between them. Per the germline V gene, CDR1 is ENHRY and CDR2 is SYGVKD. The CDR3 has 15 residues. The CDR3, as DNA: TGTGCCATCAGTGTACTTGAAACTGGTAGATACGAGCAGTACTTC. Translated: CAISVLETGRYEQYF.

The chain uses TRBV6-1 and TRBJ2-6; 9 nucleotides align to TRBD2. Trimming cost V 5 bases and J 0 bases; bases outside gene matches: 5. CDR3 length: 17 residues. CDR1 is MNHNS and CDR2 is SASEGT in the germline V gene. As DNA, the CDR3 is TGTGCCAGCAGTCGACTAGCGGAAGGCTCTGGGGCCAACGTCCTGACTTTC. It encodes CASSRLAEGSGANVLTF.

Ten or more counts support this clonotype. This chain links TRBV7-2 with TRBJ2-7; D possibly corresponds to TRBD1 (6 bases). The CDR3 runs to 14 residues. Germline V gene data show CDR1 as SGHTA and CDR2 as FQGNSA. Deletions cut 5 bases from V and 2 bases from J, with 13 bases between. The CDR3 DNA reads TGTGCCAGCAGCCCGAGACAGGCCGCCTACGAGCAGTACTTC. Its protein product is CASSPRQAAYEQYF.

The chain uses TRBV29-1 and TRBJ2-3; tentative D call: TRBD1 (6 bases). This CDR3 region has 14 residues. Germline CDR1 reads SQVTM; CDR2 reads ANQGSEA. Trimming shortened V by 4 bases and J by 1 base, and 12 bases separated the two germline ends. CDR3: CSVGGLSGTDTQYF. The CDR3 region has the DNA TGCAGCGTTGGGGGGCTCTCAGGCACAGATACGCAGTATTTT.

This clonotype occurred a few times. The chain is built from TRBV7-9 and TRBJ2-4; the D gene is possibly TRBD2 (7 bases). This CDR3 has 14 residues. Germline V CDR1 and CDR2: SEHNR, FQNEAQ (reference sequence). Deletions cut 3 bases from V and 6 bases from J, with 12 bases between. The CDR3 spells CASSLAGAGNIQYF. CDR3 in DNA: TGTGCCAGCAGCTTGGCGGGGGCAGGAAACATTCAGTACTTC.

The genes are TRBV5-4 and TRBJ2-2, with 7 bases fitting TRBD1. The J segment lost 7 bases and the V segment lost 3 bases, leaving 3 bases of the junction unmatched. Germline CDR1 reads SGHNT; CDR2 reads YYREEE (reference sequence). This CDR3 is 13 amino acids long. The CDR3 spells CASSSTGDGELFF. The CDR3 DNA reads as TGTGCCAGCAGCTCCACAGGGGACGGGGAGCTGTTTTTT.

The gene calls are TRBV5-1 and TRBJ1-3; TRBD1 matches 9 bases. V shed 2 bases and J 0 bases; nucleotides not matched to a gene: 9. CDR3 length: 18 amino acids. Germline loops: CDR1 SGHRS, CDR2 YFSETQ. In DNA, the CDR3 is TGCGCCAGCAGCTTTTCGGACAGGGGAGGGCTCTCTGGAAACACCATATATTTT. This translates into CASSFSDRGGLSGNTIYF. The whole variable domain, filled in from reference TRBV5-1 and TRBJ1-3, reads KAGVTQTPRYLIKTRGQQVTLSCSPISGHRSVSWYQQTPGQGLQFLFEYFSETQRNKGNFPGRFSGRQFSNSRSEMNVSTLELGDSALYLCASSFSDRGGLSGNTIYFGEGSWLTVV.

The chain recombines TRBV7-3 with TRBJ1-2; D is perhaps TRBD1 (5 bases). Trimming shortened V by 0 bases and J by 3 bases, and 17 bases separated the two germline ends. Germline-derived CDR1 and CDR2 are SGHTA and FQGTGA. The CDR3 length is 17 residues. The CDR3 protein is CASSLTGRRGRDYGYTF. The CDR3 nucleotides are TGTGCCAGCAGCTTAACAGGACGGCGGGGCAGGGACTATGGCTACACCTTC.

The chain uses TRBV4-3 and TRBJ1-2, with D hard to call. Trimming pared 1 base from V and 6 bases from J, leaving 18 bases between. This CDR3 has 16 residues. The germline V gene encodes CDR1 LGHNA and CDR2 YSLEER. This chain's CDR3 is CASSQVGDLRVHGYTF. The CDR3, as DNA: TGCGCCAGCAGCCAAGTGGGTGATTTAAGGGTCCATGGCTACACCTTC.

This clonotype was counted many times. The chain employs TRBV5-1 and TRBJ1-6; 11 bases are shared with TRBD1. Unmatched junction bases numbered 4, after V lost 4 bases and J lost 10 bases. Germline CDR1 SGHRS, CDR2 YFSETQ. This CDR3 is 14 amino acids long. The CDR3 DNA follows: TGCGCCAGCAGCCCGGGACAGGGGGTATCACCCCTCCACTTT. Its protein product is CASSPGQGVSPLHF. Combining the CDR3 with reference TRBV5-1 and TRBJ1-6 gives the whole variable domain KAGVTQTPRYLIKTRGQQVTLSCSPISGHRSVSWYQQTPGQGLQFLFEYFSETQRNKGNFPGRFSGRQFSNSRSEMNVSTLELGDSALYLCASSPGQGVSPLHFGNGTRLTVT.

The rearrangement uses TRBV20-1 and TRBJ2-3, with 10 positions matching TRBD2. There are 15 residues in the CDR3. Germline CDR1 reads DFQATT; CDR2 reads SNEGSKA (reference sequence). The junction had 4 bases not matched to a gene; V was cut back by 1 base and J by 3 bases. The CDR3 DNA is TGCAGTGCTAGAGCCCCGGGACTAGCGACAGATACGCAGTATTTT. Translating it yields CSARAPGLATDTQYF.

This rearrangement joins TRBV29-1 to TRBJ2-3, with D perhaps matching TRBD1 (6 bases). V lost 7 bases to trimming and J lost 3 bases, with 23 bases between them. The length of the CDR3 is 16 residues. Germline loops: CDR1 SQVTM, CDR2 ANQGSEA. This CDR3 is CSARRGLQGTTDTQYF. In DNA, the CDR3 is TGCAGCGCCCGAAGGGGCTTACAGGGTACGACAGATACGCAGTATTTT.

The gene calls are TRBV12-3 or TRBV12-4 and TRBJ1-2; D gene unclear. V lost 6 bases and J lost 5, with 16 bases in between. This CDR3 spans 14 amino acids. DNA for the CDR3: TGTGCCAGCAGGTCGGACGGGAGTTCATATGGCTACACCTTC. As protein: CASRSDGSSYGYTF.

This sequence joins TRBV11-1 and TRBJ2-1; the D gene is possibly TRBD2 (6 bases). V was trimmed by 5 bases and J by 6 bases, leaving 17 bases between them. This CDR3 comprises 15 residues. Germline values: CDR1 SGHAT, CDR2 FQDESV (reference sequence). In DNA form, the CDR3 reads TGTGCCAGCAGCCCAAGGAGGGTGAAGGGCAATGAGCAGTTCTTC. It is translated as CASSPRRVKGNEQFF.

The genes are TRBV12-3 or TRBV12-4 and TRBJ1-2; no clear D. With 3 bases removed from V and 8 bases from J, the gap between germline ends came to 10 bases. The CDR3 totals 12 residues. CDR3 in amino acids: CASSLYLGGYTF. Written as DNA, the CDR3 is TGTGCCAGCAGTTTGTATCTGGGCGGCTACACCTTC.